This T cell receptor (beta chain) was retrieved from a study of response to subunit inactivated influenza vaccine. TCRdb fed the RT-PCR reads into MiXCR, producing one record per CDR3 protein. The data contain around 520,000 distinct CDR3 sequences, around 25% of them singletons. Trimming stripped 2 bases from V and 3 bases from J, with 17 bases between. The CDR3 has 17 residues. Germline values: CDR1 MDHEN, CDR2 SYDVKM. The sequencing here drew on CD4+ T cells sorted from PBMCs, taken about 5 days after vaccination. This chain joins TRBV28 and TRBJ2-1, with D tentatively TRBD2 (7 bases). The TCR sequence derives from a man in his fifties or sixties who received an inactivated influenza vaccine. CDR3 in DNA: TGTGCCAGCAGTTTAGGTGGGGGGGCGCTGGACTACAATGAGCAGTTCTTC. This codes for CASSLGGGALDYNEQFF.